The 15 T cell receptor beta chains below all came from one sample that was sequenced in a study of T cells in Graves' hyperthyroidism and ophthalmopathy (dated by TCRdb to between 2019 and 2020). Libraries were constructed by multiplex PCR. The data were produced on an Illumina HiSeq 2000. Amplification of TCR beta CDR3 regions was carried out from RNA transcripts. The TCR CDR3 was subjected to a first round of RT-PCR using the HTBI primer set and the Qiagen OneStep RT-PCR kit. In TCRdb, the public reads were trimmed at Q25 with fastp and aligned with MiXCR, with productive beta chains retained. Each entry merges the rows of one CDR3 protein and shows their most common DNA and genes. The sample yields under 350,000 distinct CDR3 sequences; around 23% were counted once. Of the sample, 50% is held by the ten largest clones. The sequencing sample was made of blood. The receptors stem from a woman aged 45-65 years with Graves' hyperthyroidism.

A note on this clonotype: Just one base apart from a much larger clone, this may be a read error. Written as DNA, the CDR3 is TGCGCCAGCAGCCGAGGAGTTGGAAGAGGGAGTCTCTATGGCTACACCTTC. This gives the protein CASSRGVGRGSLYGYTF. The genes are TRBV4-1 and TRBJ1-2, with D unresolved. Germline values: CDR1 MGHRA, CDR2 YSYEKL. V dropped 4 bases and J dropped 4 bases, with 22 bases sitting between them. This CDR3 is built from 17 residues.

The chain combines TRBV10-3 with TRBJ1-2, with D maybe TRBD1 (6 bases). There are 14 residues in the CDR3. V lost 7 bases and J 4 bases, leaving 16 bases between the germline ends. Germline V lookup: CDR1 ENHRY, CDR2 SYGVKD. CDR3 sequence (DNA): TGTGCCATCAAGGGAGGGGACATCAGCTATGGCTACACCTTC. The encoded protein is CAIKGGDISYGYTF.

The chain couples TRBV5-1 to TRBJ2-2, with 8 nucleotides matching TRBD1. From germline, CDR1 is SGHRS and CDR2 YFSETQ. The V and J ends lost 4 bases and 2 bases, in that order; junction bases with no gene match: 4. This CDR3 region has 15 residues. The CDR3 region has the DNA TGCGCCAGCAGCAGAGGGACAGGAAACACCGGGGAGCTGTTTTTT. Its translation is CASSRGTGNTGELFF.

The chain combines TRBV20-1 with TRBJ2-7; maybe TRBD1 (5 bases). The CDR3 totals 15 residues. The V end was cut by 5 bases, the J end by 0 bases, with 17 bases between. In germline, CDR1 is DFQATT, CDR2 SNEGSKA (reference sequence). DNA of the CDR3: TGCAGTGCTTTTGACAGCGCCTTTCTCTCCTACGAGCAGTACTTC. It translates to CSAFDSAFLSYEQYF.

The table lists this clonotype with a few counts. This chain connects TRBV6-5 to TRBJ2-6; the D gene is possibly TRBD2 (8 bases). CDR1 is MNHEY, CDR2 SVGAGI, per germline. There are 19 residues in the CDR3. Trimming removed 2 bases from V and 0 bases from J, with 17 bases in between. The CDR3 is CASSYRLRGTSSGANVLTF. CDR3 bases: TGTGCCAGCAGTTACCGTCTCAGGGGGACTAGCTCTGGGGCCAACGTCCTGACTTTC.

This rearrangement joins TRBV19 to TRBJ1-5; unclear D gene. This CDR3 spans 14 amino acids. Per the germline V gene, CDR1 is LNHDA and CDR2 is SQIVND (reference sequence). V was shortened by 6 bases and J by 2 bases, with 11 bases between the two germline ends. The CDR3 spells CASSQPRGNQPQHF. CDR3 bases: TGTGCCAGTAGCCAGCCGAGGGGCAATCAGCCCCAGCATTTT.

This rearrangement joins TRBV30 to TRBJ2-7; D is perhaps TRBD2 (6 bases). CDR3 length: 12 amino acids. V was pared by 6 bases and J by 4 bases, with 13 bases between. Germline V gene sequence: CDR1 GTSNPN, CDR2 SVGIG (reference sequence). CDR3 DNA: TGTGCCTGCGGGACTGCTCTATACGAGCAGTACTTC. As protein: CACGTALYEQYF.

This clonotype is a singleton in its sample. The chain employs TRBV27 and TRBJ1-1; TRBD1 might be the D (6 bases). The V and J ends lost 1 base and 1 base respectively, with 10 bases between them. The germline V gene encodes CDR1 MNHEY and CDR2 SMNVEV (reference sequence). The length of the CDR3 is 15 residues. The CDR3 reads CASSLWGASNTEAFF. CDR3 nucleotides: TGTGCCAGCAGTTTATGGGGGGCATCGAACACTGAAGCTTTCTTT.

The sample holds many counts of this clonotype. The gene calls are TRBV12-3 or TRBV12-4 and TRBJ2-2; 7 nucleotides align to TRBD2. The CDR3 has 14 residues. V was pared by 6 bases and J by 4 bases, with 5 bases of the junction left unmatched. CDR3: CASRTSRTTGELFF. CDR3 DNA: TGTGCCAGCAGGACTAGCCGTACCACCGGGGAGCTGTTTTTT.

This clonotype showed up many times. The chain uses TRBV5-6 and TRBJ2-5; weak D call: TRBD1 (6 bases). Germline loops: CDR1 SGHDT, CDR2 YYEEEE. The CDR3 runs 11 residues. Trimming stripped 3 bases from V and 7 bases from J, with 7 bases between. In nucleotides, the CDR3 is TGTGCCAGCAGCTCGACAGGGACCCAGTACTTC. Protein: CASSSTGTQYF.

This clonotype was counted at least ten times. The CDR3 reads CASSPLGRPTSGNTIYF. CDR3 coding DNA: TGTGCCAGCAGCCCCCTAGGGAGGCCAACCTCTGGAAACACCATATATTTT. The chain is built from TRBV9 and TRBJ1-3; D gene ambiguous. Germline V gene lookup returns CDR1 SGDLS and CDR2 YYNGEE. The germline V and J ends were trimmed by 4 bases and 0 bases, with 17 bases remaining between them. CDR3 length: 17 residues.

The CDR3 sequence: CASSHRDTQYF. The CDR3 bases are TGCGCCAGCAGCCATAGGGATACGCAGTATTTT. The chain joins TRBV4-1 to TRBJ2-3; D call uncertain. Trimming shortened V by 3 bases and J by 6 bases, and 4 bases separated the two germline ends. This CDR3 has 11 amino acids. CDR1 is MGHRA, CDR2 YSYEKL, per germline.

This clonotype has at least ten counts. The rearrangement uses TRBV7-6 and TRBJ2-7; the match to TRBD2 covers 7 bases. The CDR3 consists of 15 residues. The ends lost 5 bases at V and 2 bases at J; junction bases unmatched: 9. From germline, CDR1 is SGHVS and CDR2 FNYEAQ. The CDR3 bases are TGTGCCAGCAGCCGAGAAGCGGGATCGACCTACGAGCAGTACTTC. This encodes CASSREAGSTYEQYF.

V and J are TRBV6-2 or TRBV6-3 and TRBJ2-1; weak D call: TRBD2 (5 bases). Trimming removed 6 bases at V and 2 bases at J, with 14 bases between. Germline assignment: CDR1 MNHEY and CDR2 SVGEGT. CDR3 length: 15 amino acids. CDR3 DNA: TGTGCCAGCAGACCCGGGAATACCCCCTACAATGAGCAGTTCTTC. Its translation is CASRPGNTPYNEQFF.

This clonotype was counted only a few times. The chain couples TRBV15 to TRBJ2-7; 9 nucleotides agree with TRBD1. This CDR3 spans 17 amino acids. Germline lookup yields CDR1 LNHNV and CDR2 YYDKDF (reference sequence). The junction had 10 bases not matched to a gene; V was cut back by 2 bases and J by 2 bases. Written as DNA, the CDR3 is TGTGCCACCAGCAGAAGGGGGGGGACAGGGAGGACCTACGAGCAGTACTTC. Amino acids: CATSRRGGTGRTYEQYF.